This T cell receptor beta chain was recovered during a study of shared clonotypes between healthy human individuals (dated by TCRdb to the early 2020s). Context from the whole study: The cohort included a few men and two women between 18 and 49 years of age. To estimate repertoire size and how much clonotypes are shared between individuals, the study performed deep sequencing of blood TCR repertoires from a few healthy adults. Different laboratories and diverse techniques were used to prepare libraries and sequence TCR repertoires, to increase sequencing depth and limit assay-specific biases. For each donor, CD4 naive and CD4 memory were each run on three plates, CD8 naive on two plates, and CD8 memory on one plate. Leukapheresis yielded between about 0.85 and 9.5 billion PBMCs per donor. On the study overall, not on this receptor specifically: Across a handful of donors, approximately 5% of naive CD4, around 3.3% of naive CD8, 2.3% of memory CD4, and approximately 0.4% of memory CD8 clonotypes were shared. Sampling was restricted to blood, and TCR repertoires in tissue are likely to differ from TCR repertoires in blood. Even with the large sequencing depth, rarefaction of the sorted-subset datasets indicated that sequencing was incomplete. Because the study included a small number of donors, the genetic and exposure-history diversity represented was limited. Naive subsets generally had larger estimated clonotype richness than memory subsets. Based on pairwise subsampling, the degree of clonotype sharing among donors was expected to be affected by sequencing depth. Clonotypes shared by all four sorted-subset donors showed higher generation probabilities than non-shared clonotypes.

TCR CDR3 regions were amplified from genomic DNA by multiplex PCR using the deep immunoSEQ assay. For each cell subset, the extracted genomic DNA was distributed evenly across all wells of several immunoSEQ 96-well plates, and each plate served as one replicate. For sorted subsets, around 200 ng genomic DNA, equal to 25,000 to 35,000 T cell genomes, was loaded into each replicate PCR. The purified libraries were quantified using a Qubit 3.0 fluorometer, sized with a Bioanalyzer 2100, and then quantified again using the KAPA Library Quantification kit. Every immunoSEQ 96-well plate was sequenced on a separate single-read 150-cycle Illumina NextSeq 550 flow cell. As for the authors' bioinformatics: The immunoSEQ output contained only junctional sequences without quality scores, so filtering could not match that applied to full-length reads. Sequences were annotated with PyIR, a Python wrapper for IgBLAST v1.9, using IMGT germline references to assign V/J genes and CDR3. Reads with weak V/J assignments (E-value above 1e-6), missing CDR3, stop codons, out-of-frame junctions, or ambiguous translated residues were removed. V3J clonotypes were defined as sequences sharing the same inferred V gene, J gene, and CDR3 amino acid sequence. Percentage overlap between repertoires was calculated by dividing the number of shared unique clonotypes by the size of the smaller repertoire. Three approaches were used to assess repertoire richness: RTK rarefaction, the Chao1 estimator, and Recon v2.1 estimates of unobserved clonotypes. OLGA was used to compute generation probabilities for all TCRbeta clonotypes that the gDNA method yielded from a handful of donors. The immuneACCESS repertoire file appears here via TCRdb, limited to in-frame rearrangements. These files lack a portion of the clones; in checked studies, under half of the deficit traces to unresolved V genes, and the cause of the others is not known. V, J and clone size are taken as reported in that table, and D and trimming were inferred from the DNA itself. The sample yields hundreds of thousands of clones; roughly 84% were counted once. Around 15% of the sample belongs to the ten largest clones.

As to this clone: What this receptor recognizes is not known. No qualities accompany the bases; no much larger clone lies one base away.

The donors were healthy, HIV-negative adults with no recently reported acute infections or vaccinations. All donors were Caucasian adults living in Nashville, Tennessee, USA. CD8 memory samples consisted of magnetically selected CD45RO+ cells combined with CCR7-negative CD45RA+ effector memory (TemRA) cells. After blood collection by leukapheresis, PBMCs were isolated using Ficoll-Histopaque density gradient centrifugation and then cryopreserved in the vapor phase of liquid nitrogen. Analytical flow cytometry was used to check the purity and quantity of each magnetically sorted T cell population. Each sorted fraction had its genomic DNA isolated and then quantified by UV absorbance on a Nanodrop 2000c. From a lookup of the germline V gene, CDR1 and CDR2 are LGHNA and YSLEER. V is pruned by 4 bases and J by 5 bases, leaving 8 bases of the junction without a gene match. The CDR3, from cysteine to phenylalanine, totals 15 residues. Of all the DNA, just the CDR3 is kept, 45 bases in frame from base 1.

This sequence was found in a young man in good health. The sequence is built from TRBV4-3 and TRBJ2-7, and 10 junctional nucleotides match TRBD1. Specimen: memory CD8+ T cells sorted from blood. Taken with the paper, the label for cell subset or site translates to: CD45RO+ cells pooled with CCR7-negative TemRA cells. The CDR3 region has the sequence CASSRLTGTGDEQYF. The DNA is as follows: TGCGCCAGCAGCCGATTGACCGGGACAGGGGACGAGCAGTACTTC.